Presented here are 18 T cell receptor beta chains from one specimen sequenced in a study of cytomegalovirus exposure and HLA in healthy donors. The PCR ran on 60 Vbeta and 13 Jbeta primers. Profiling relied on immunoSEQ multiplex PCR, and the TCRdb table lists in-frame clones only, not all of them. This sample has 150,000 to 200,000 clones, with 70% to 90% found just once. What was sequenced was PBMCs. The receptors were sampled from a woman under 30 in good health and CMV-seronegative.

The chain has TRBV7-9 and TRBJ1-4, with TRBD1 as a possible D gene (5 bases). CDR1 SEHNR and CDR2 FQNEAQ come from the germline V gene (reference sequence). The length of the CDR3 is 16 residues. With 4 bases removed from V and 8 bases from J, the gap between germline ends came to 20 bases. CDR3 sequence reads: CASSSRGSQAGEKLFF. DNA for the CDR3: TGTGCCAGCAGCTCCCGGGGCTCACAGGCGGGAGAAAAACTGTTTTTT.

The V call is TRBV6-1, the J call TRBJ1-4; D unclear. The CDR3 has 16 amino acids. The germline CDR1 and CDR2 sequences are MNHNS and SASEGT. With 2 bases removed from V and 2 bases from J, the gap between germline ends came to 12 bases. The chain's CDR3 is CASSELSGYTNEKLFF. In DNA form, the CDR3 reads TGTGCCAGCAGTGAACTCTCGGGGTACACTAATGAAAAACTGTTTTTT.

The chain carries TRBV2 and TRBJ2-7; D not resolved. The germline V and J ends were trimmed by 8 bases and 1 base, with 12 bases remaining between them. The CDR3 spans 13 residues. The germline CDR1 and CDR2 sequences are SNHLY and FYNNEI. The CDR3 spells CASFEVSSYEQYF. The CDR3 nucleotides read TGTGCCAGCTTTGAGGTCAGTTCCTACGAGCAGTACTTC.

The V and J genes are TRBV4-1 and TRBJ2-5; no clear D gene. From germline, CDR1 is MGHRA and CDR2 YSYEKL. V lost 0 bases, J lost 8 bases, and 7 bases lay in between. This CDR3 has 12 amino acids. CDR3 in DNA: TGCGCCAGCAGCCAAGATTCGGTAACCCAGTACTTC. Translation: CASSQDSVTQYF.

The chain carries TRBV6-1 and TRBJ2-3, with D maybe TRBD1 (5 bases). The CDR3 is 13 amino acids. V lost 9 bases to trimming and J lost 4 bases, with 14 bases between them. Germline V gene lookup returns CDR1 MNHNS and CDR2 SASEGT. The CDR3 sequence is CASPGFRSDTQYF. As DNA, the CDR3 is TGTGCCAGTCCAGGGTTTCGGTCAGATACGCAGTATTTT.

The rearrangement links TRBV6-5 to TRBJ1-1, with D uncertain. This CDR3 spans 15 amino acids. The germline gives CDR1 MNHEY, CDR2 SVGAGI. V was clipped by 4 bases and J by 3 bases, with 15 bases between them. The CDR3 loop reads CASSLGSQSDTEAFF. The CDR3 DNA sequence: TGTGCCAGCAGTTTGGGGAGCCAGTCCGACACTGAAGCTTTCTTT.

CDR3 sequence reads: CASSSKLRVGYEQYF. The CDR3 bases are TGTGCCAGCAGCTCCAAACTGAGGGTAGGCTACGAGCAGTACTTC. V usage is TRBV5-6 and J usage is TRBJ2-7; D possibly corresponds to TRBD2 (5 bases). Trimming cost V 3 bases and J 3 bases, with 16 bases left between them. Germline V gives CDR1 SGHDT, CDR2 YYEEEE. The CDR3 has 15 residues.

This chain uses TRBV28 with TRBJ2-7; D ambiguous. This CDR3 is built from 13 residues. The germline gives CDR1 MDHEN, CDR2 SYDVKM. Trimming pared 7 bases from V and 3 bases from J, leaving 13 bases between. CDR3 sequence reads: CASNLGPFYEQYF. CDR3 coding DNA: TGTGCCAGCAACCTTGGGCCCTTCTACGAGCAGTACTTC.

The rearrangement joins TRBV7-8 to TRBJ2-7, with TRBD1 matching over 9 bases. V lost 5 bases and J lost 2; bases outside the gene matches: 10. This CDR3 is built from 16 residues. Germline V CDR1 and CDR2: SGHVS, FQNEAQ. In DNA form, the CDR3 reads TGTGCCAGCAGCAAAAAGGGGGGACAGGGTCCCTACGAGCAGTACTTC. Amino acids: CASSKKGGQGPYEQYF.

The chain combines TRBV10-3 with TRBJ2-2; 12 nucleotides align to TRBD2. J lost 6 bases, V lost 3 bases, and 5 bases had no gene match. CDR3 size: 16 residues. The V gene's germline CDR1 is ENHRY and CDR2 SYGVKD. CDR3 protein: CAISEKLAGGPGELFF. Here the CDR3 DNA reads TGTGCCATCAGTGAAAAGCTAGCGGGGGGGCCCGGGGAGCTGTTTTTT.

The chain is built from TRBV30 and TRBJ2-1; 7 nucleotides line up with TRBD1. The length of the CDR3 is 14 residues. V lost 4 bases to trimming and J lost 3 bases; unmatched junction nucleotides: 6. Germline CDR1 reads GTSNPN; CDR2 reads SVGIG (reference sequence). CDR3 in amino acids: CAWTGQAYYNEQFF. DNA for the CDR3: TGTGCCTGGACCGGACAGGCCTACTACAATGAGCAGTTCTTC.

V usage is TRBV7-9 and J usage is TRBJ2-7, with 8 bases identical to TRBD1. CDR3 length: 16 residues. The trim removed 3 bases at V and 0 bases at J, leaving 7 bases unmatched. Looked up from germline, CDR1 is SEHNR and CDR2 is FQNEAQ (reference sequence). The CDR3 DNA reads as TGTGCCAGCAGCTTGGATCGGACAGGGAGCTCCTACGAGCAGTACTTC. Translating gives CASSLDRTGSSYEQYF.

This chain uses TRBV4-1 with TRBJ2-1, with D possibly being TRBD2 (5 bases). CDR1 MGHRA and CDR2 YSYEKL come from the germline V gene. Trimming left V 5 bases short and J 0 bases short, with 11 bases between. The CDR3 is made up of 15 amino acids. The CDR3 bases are TGCGCCAGCAGCTTAGGACTGAGCTCCTACAATGAGCAGTTCTTC. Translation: CASSLGLSSYNEQFF.

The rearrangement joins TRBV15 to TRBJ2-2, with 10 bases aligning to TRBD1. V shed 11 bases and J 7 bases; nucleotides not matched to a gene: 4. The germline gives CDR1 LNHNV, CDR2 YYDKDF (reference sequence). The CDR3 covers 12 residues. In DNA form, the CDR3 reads TGTGCCGCCGGGACAGGGGTCGGGGAGCTGTTTTTT. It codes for CAAGTGVGELFF.

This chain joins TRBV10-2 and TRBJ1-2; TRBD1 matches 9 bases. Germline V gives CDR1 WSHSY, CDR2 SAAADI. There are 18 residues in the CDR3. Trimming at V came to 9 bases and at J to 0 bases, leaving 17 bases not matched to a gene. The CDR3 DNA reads TGCGCCAGACCCTACAGGGGGCCTTCGGATCGAGCTAACTATGGCTACACCTTC. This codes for CARPYRGPSDRANYGYTF.

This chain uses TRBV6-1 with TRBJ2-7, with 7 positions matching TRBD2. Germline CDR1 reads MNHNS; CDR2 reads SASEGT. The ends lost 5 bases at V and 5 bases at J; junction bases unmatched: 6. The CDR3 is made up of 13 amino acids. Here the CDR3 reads CASSSWGGNEQYF. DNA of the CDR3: TGTGCCAGCAGTTCGTGGGGGGGGAACGAGCAGTACTTC.

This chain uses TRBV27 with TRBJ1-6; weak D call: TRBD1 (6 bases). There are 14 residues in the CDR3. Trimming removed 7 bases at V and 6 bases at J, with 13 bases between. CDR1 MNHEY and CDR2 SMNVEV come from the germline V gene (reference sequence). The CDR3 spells CASNDRRINSPLHF. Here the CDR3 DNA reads TGTGCCAGCAATGACAGGCGGATTAATTCACCCCTCCACTTT.

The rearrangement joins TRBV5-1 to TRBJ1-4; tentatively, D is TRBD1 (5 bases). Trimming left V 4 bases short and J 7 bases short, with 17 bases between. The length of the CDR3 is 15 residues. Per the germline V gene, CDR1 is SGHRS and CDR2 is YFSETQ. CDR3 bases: TGCGCCAGCAGCCTCGATGCCAGGGAGGGTGAAAAACTGTTTTTT. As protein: CASSLDAREGEKLFF.